A selection of T cell receptor beta chains follows, all from one sample in a study of Graves' ophthalmopathy and Graves' hyperthyroidism. TCRdb used MiXCR to reprocess the multiplex PCR reads, holding one entry per CDR3 protein. The sample carries about 640,000 distinct CDR3 sequences, approximately 39% recorded once. Sequenced sample: peripheral blood. These receptors all come from an adult man with Graves' ophthalmopathy. Both conserved end residues are part of each CDR3. A D gene is named only where the DNA matches it firmly. Size values are once, few and many counts, or a class for expanded clones, and some rows have none.

J: TRBJ2-2; V: TRBV5-6; D: -; size: few; CDR3: CASSWLWGTGELFF; DNA: TGTGCCAGCAGCTGGCTGTGGGGCACCGGGGAGCTGTTTTTT
J: TRBJ1-3; V: TRBV9; D: -; size: -; CDR3: CASSVGGGTIYF; DNA: TGTGCCAGCAGCGTAGGTGGAGGCACCATATATTTT
J: TRBJ1-2; V: TRBV12-3/TRBV12-4; D: TRBD1; size: many; CDR3: CASSPRQGRHYGYTF; DNA: TGTGCCAGCAGTCCCAGACAGGGGAGGCACTATGGCTACACCTTC
J: TRBJ1-1; V: TRBV7-9; D: TRBD1; size: -; CDR3: CASSTQGVWTEAFF; DNA: TGTGCCAGCAGCACCCAGGGGGTCTGGACTGAAGCTTTCTTT
J: TRBJ1-2; V: TRBV29-1; D: -; size: -; CDR3: CSVEGAAYGYTF; DNA: TGCAGCGTTGAAGGGGCAGCCTATGGCTACACCTTC
J: TRBJ2-7; V: TRBV20-1; D: TRBD2; size: -; CDR3: CSASGGGPYEQYF; DNA: TGCAGTGCTTCCGGGGGGGGCCCCTACGAGCAGTACTTC
J: TRBJ1-2; V: TRBV4-3; D: TRBD1; size: few; CDR3: CASSQSDRGGYGYTF; DNA: TGCGCCAGCAGCCAGTCTGACAGGGGGGGCTATGGCTACACCTTC
J: TRBJ1-3; V: TRBV11-2; D: -; size: few; CDR3: CASSLQRGTGNTIYF; DNA: TGTGCCAGCAGCTTACAGCGGGGAACGGGAAACACCATATATTTT
J: TRBJ2-5; V: TRBV29-1; D: -; size: once; CDR3: CSVDYGGQETQYF; DNA: TGCAGCGTTGACTATGGAGGGCAAGAGACCCAGTACTTC
J: TRBJ2-5; V: TRBV7-8; D: -; size: many; CDR3: CASSLALRRETQYF; DNA: TGTGCCAGCAGCTTAGCGCTTCGAAGGGAGACCCAGTACTTC
J: TRBJ1-3; V: TRBV10-3; D: TRBD1; size: many; CDR3: CASKTGPSGNTIYF; DNA: TGTGCCAGTAAGACAGGGCCCTCTGGAAACACCATATATTTT
J: TRBJ1-5; V: TRBV24-1; D: TRBD1; size: many; CDR3: CATSDGTGDLSSQPQHF; DNA: TGTGCCACCAGTGATGGGACAGGGGATTTGAGTAGTCAGCCCCAGCATTTT
J: TRBJ1-1; V: TRBV10-2; D: -; size: -; CDR3: CASSEVGGYTEAFF; DNA: TGCGCCAGCAGTGAGGTAGGAGGATACACTGAAGCTTTCTTT
J: TRBJ2-7; V: TRBV5-4; D: -; size: -; CDR3: CASSFISSYEQYF; DNA: TGTGCCAGCAGCTTTATCAGTTCCTACGAGCAGTACTTC
J: TRBJ2-7; V: TRBV5-1; D: TRBD1; size: many; CDR3: CASSFGTGAYEQYF; DNA: TGTGCCAGCAGCTTCGGGACAGGAGCCTACGAGCAGTACTTC